This TCR beta chain was captured in a study of CXCR3-negative and CXCR3-positive naive CD8 T cells. Study-wide results and caveats: TRBV-TRBJ usage was similar across naive CXCR3 subsets but distinct in memory cells. The study found CXCR3 expression partially decreased after cryopreservation and ran most assays on fresh PBMCs.

Details on this clonotype: Its antigen is not identified.

UMI labels and 5' RACE were used to prepare the TRB cDNA libraries. Following a re-call of the 5' RACE reads, TCRdb has one entry per CDR3 protein and lacks DNA. Here the sample table reports fewer than 95,000 distinct CDR3 sequences. With 290,000 or so cells each, the CD8+ T cell subsets were individually sorted in triplicate. CDR1 ENHRY and CDR2 SYGVKD come from the germline V gene. The CDR3 has 15 residues. The specimen was naive CXCR3- CD8+ T cells from blood. Subset of the sample: CD45RO-CCR7+CD27+CD95- naive CD8+ T cells lacking CXCR3 (TNR3-). V and J are TRBV10-3 and TRBJ2-4. This TCR came from a human donor in good health. Some clones in this sample may be carry-over from other donors' samples. The CDR3 protein is CAISDPFLAKNIQYF.